These 2 T cell receptor beta chains share one sample of origin, sequenced in a study of cytomegalovirus exposure and HLA in healthy donors. The PCR ran on 60 Vbeta and 13 Jbeta primers. Using immunoSEQ multiplex PCR, the repertoire was profiled, and TCRdb retains in-frame clones only, with some absent. The table includes some 140,000 clones, about 80% detected once. Sequencing was done on a sample of PBMCs. These receptors were obtained from a man aged 25 to 40 in good health.

This clone is a singleton in its sample. The chain is built from TRBV7-6 and TRBJ1-1, with D maybe TRBD1 (5 bases). V shed 5 bases and J shed 0 bases, with 10 bases lying between them. The CDR3 consists of 14 residues. Germline CDR1 and CDR2: SGHVS and FNYEAQ. CDR3 nucleotide sequence: TGTGCCAGCAGCCCCCGGACAATGAACACTGAAGCTTTCTTT. This sequence encodes CASSPRTMNTEAFF. The variable domain in full, with the rest retrieved from reference TRBV7-6 and TRBJ1-1, is GAGVSQSPRYKVTKRGQDVALRCDPISGHVSLYWYRQALGQGPEFLTYFNYEAQQDKSGLPNDRFSAERPEGSISTLTIQRTEQRDSAMYRCASSPRTMNTEAFFGQGTRLTVV.

This clone was counted between two and nine times. The chain couples TRBV10-3 to TRBJ1-2, with no clear D. Trimming stripped 3 bases from V and 4 bases from J, with 15 bases between. Germline V gene data show CDR1 as ENHRY and CDR2 as SYGVKD. The CDR3 length is 15 residues. CDR3 DNA sequence: TGTGCCATCAGTGAAACAGCTTTAACCAGCTATGGCTACACCTTC. Its protein is CAISETALTSYGYTF.